The 23 T cell receptor beta chains presented below share a single source sample, sequenced in a study of regulatory T cells in long-lasting Graves disease. Time point here: persistent/refractory GD, antithyroid drugs over 5 years with positive TRAb. Construction of the TCR library relied on RNA isolated from PBMCs. With iRepertoire HTBI primers and Arm-PCR of CDR3 regions, TCR beta libraries were built. TCRdb recomputed calls from the multiplex PCR reads with MiXCR, one row per CDR3 protein. The data contain 390,000 or so distinct CDR3 sequences, more than 20% of them seen just once; the ten biggest clones take up around 30%. The source was peripheral blood mononuclear cells (PBMCs), collected when the disease was refractory, from a patient treated with antithyroid drugs. These receptors were collected from a woman aged 40 to 50 with Graves disease.

This chain's CDR3 is CSAPGQGAHLAKNIQYF. CDR3 DNA: TGCAGTGCCCCGGGACAGGGGGCGCACCTAGCCAAAAACATTCAGTACTTC. The chain employs TRBV20-1 and TRBJ2-4, with TRBD1 identical over 12 bases. The CDR3 length is 17 residues. The V and J ends lost 6 bases and 0 bases, in that order; junction bases with no gene match: 9. The germline CDR1 and CDR2 sequences are DFQATT and SNEGSKA (reference sequence).

The chain employs TRBV28 and TRBJ2-4; D is tentatively TRBD1 or TRBD2 (6 bases each). CDR3 length equals 14 residues. Trimming removed 2 bases from V and 10 bases from J, with 15 bases in between. Germline V gives CDR1 MDHEN, CDR2 SYDVKM. The DNA of the CDR3 is TGTGCCAGCAGTTTAGAGGGGGGTGGGTTTATTCAGTACTTC. Its protein is CASSLEGGGFIQYF. Using reference TRBV28 and TRBJ2-4 for the parts outside the CDR3, the full variable domain is DVKVTQSSRYLVKRTGEKVFLECVQDMDHENMFWYRQDPGLGLRLIYFSYDVKMKEKGDIPEGYSVSREKKERFSLILESASTNQTSMYLCASSLEGGGFIQYFGAGTRLSVL.

The V and J genes are TRBV6-1 and TRBJ2-7; D may match TRBD1 or TRBD2 (5 bases each). Trimming took off 5 bases at V and 7 bases at J, with 18 bases between the two ends. Germline V lookup: CDR1 MNHNS, CDR2 SASEGT. This CDR3 contains 14 residues. CDR3 in DNA: TGTGCCAGCAGTAACATAGGGGCTTCGGGAGAGCAGTACTTC. The encoded protein is CASSNIGASGEQYF.

This clonotype occurred many times. V gene TRBV5-1 combines with J gene TRBJ1-2; 7 bases agree with TRBD1. CDR3 size: 14 residues. Per germline, CDR1 SGHRS and CDR2 YFSETQ. Unmatched junction bases numbered 5, after V lost 0 bases and J lost 6 bases. Here the CDR3 DNA reads TGCGCCAGCAGCTTGGAAGCAGGGGGGAATGGCTACACCTTC. Translated, it gives CASSLEAGGNGYTF.

This clonotype was picked up many times. The V call is TRBV10-1, the J call TRBJ1-1, with unresolved D. Looked up from germline, CDR1 is WNHNN and CDR2 is SYGVQD (reference sequence). This CDR3 has 13 residues. V shed 6 bases and J shed 1 base, with 9 bases lying between them. The CDR3 region has the DNA TGCGCCAGCAGGAGCACCGAGAACACTGAAGCTTTCTTT. Translated: CASRSTENTEAFF.

In this sample, this clonotype turned up many times. V and J are TRBV12-3 or TRBV12-4 and TRBJ2-7; possibly TRBD1 for D (6 bases). This CDR3 comprises 14 residues. Trimming removed 5 bases at V and 4 bases at J, with 15 bases between. Here the CDR3 reads CASSRERGNYEQYF. The CDR3 DNA is TGTGCCAGCAGTAGGGAAAGGGGGAATTACGAGCAGTACTTC.

This clonotype was counted many times. The chain combines TRBV28 with TRBJ2-7, with 11 bases that match TRBD2. After removal of 8 bases from V and 5 bases from J, the junction contained 20 bases not matched to a gene. This CDR3 region has 18 residues. Germline V gene data show CDR1 as MDHEN and CDR2 as SYDVKM. The CDR3 is CASPPTGTSGPILDEQYF. In nucleotides, the CDR3 is TGTGCCAGCCCTCCAACTGGGACTAGCGGCCCCATCCTTGACGAGCAGTACTTC.

This clonotype has more than one count but fewer than ten. The chain uses TRBV18 and TRBJ1-4; no firm D call. This CDR3 region has 13 residues. The germline V gene has CDR1 KGHSH and CDR2 LQKENI. Trimming shortened V by 3 bases and J by 8 bases, and 10 bases separated the two germline ends. In DNA, the CDR3 is TGTGCCAGCTCACCCCTCGTAGACGAAAAACTGTTTTTT. It is translated as CASSPLVDEKLFF.

The chain has TRBV6-2 or TRBV6-3 and TRBJ2-1; D possibly uses TRBD1 or TRBD2 (6 bases each). The CDR3 contains 12 residues. Germline V gives CDR1 MNHEY, CDR2 SVGEGT. V gave up 3 bases and J gave up 10 bases, with 10 bases separating them. CDR3: CASSYGGTEQFF. The CDR3 DNA reads as TGTGCCAGCAGTTATGGGGGGACAGAGCAGTTCTTC.

This clonotype was seen many times. The rearrangement joins TRBV7-8 to TRBJ2-7, with D tentatively TRBD1 (8 bases). The CDR3 is 17 residues long. The germline V gene has CDR1 SGHVS and CDR2 FQNEAQ. The V and J ends lost 4 bases and 0 bases respectively, with 19 bases between them. CDR3 region: CASSSAGGLADSYEQYF. The CDR3 DNA reads TGTGCCAGCAGCTCGGCAGGGGGCCTAGCGGACTCCTACGAGCAGTACTTC.

This clonotype has only one observation. A much larger clone is a single base away; this may be a read error. The chain combines TRBV28 with TRBJ1-3; D unresolved. V shed 6 bases and J shed 9 bases, with 9 bases lying between them. The CDR3 sequence is 11 residues long. Germline V lookup: CDR1 MDHEN, CDR2 SYDVKM. The CDR3 nucleotides are TGTGCCAGCAGCCGGAGAAGCACCATATATTTT. Protein: CASSRRSTIYF.

The chain combines TRBV28 with TRBJ2-1; D unclear. The CDR3 totals 14 residues. With 4 bases removed from V and 14 bases from J, the gap between germline ends came to 21 bases. The germline V gene encodes CDR1 MDHEN and CDR2 SYDVKM. The CDR3 spells CASSSLPDNPGKFF. The CDR3 region has the DNA TGTGCCAGCAGTTCACTCCCTGACAATCCGGGCAAGTTCTTC. The full variable domain, with the rest looked up from reference TRBV28 and TRBJ2-1, is DVKVTQSSRYLVKRTGEKVFLECVQDMDHENMFWYRQDPGLGLRLIYFSYDVKMKEKGDIPEGYSVSREKKERFSLILESASTNQTSMYLCASSSLPDNPGKFFGPGTRLTVL.

This clonotype was observed many times. The chain links TRBV20-1 to TRBJ2-7; D gene unclear. The CDR3 length is 13 residues. Trimming stripped 0 bases from V and 1 base from J, with 7 bases between. In germline, CDR1 is DFQATT, CDR2 SNEGSKA (reference sequence). The CDR3: CSAREELSYEQYF. The CDR3, as DNA: TGCAGTGCTAGAGAAGAACTTTCCTACGAGCAGTACTTC.

This chain links TRBV6-5 with TRBJ2-3; TRBD1 matches 9 bases. The germline CDR1 and CDR2 sequences are MNHEY and SVGAGI. Trimming at V came to 0 bases and at J to 2 bases, leaving 15 bases not matched to a gene. The CDR3 has 20 amino acids. CDR3 DNA sequence: TGTGCCAGCAGTTACTCATGGGCGGTGGGACAGGGTCTCCCCACAGATACGCAGTATTTT. Translating gives CASSYSWAVGQGLPTDTQYF.

The gene calls are TRBV2 and TRBJ2-1; D might be TRBD2 (6 bases). The CDR3 length is 13 residues. Deletions cut 10 bases from V and 7 bases from J, with 17 bases between. The germline V gene encodes CDR1 SNHLY and CDR2 FYNNEI. Written as DNA, the CDR3 is TGTGCCACCCGGGTCGGGAGTCAGAATGAGCAGTTCTTC. Protein sequence: CATRVGSQNEQFF. The full variable domain, with the rest looked up from reference TRBV2 and TRBJ2-1, is EPEVTQTPSHQVTQMGQEVILRCVPISNHLYFYWYRQILGQKVEFLVSFYNNEISEKSEIFDDQFSVERPDGSNFTLKIRSTKLEDSAMYFCATRVGSQNEQFFGPGTRLTVL.

This chain uses TRBV11-2 with TRBJ2-5; 8 bases agree with TRBD2. The germline V gene has CDR1 SGHAT and CDR2 FQNNGV. CDR3 size: 13 residues. V dropped 4 bases and J dropped 5; count of bases not matched to a gene: 3. Written as DNA, the CDR3 is TGTGCCAGCAGCTCGGGAGGGCCCGAGACCCAGTACTTC. Translation gives CASSSGGPETQYF.

This clonotype was recorded at least ten times. The chain carries TRBV7-2 and TRBJ2-6, with unresolved D. Trimming pared 2 bases from V and 1 base from J, leaving 12 bases between. This CDR3 has 17 amino acids. Germline V CDR1 and CDR2: SGHTA, FQGNSA. CDR3 in DNA: TGTGCCAGCAGCTTAATGCAGTCCCCTTCTGGGGCCAACGTCCTGACTTTC. Its translation: CASSLMQSPSGANVLTF.

This chain connects TRBV2 to TRBJ2-1, with unresolved D. With 10 bases removed from V and 7 bases from J, the gap between germline ends came to 17 bases. Germline V gene data show CDR1 as SNHLY and CDR2 as FYNNEI. This CDR3 has 13 amino acids. This CDR3 is CAIPDPHRNEQFF. The CDR3 DNA reads as TGTGCCATACCGGACCCTCATCGGAATGAGCAGTTCTTC.

There are a few counts of this clonotype. The chain is built from TRBV3-1 and TRBJ2-2; 10 bases align to TRBD2. The germline gives CDR1 LGHDT, CDR2 YNNKEL (reference sequence). V trimming: 4 bases; J trimming: 6 bases; junction bases outside the gene matches: 5. The CDR3 has 15 amino acids. The CDR3 loop is CASSPPGLASGELFF. The CDR3 DNA reads as TGTGCCAGCAGCCCTCCGGGACTAGCGTCCGGGGAGCTGTTTTTT. The full variable domain, completed using reference TRBV3-1 and TRBJ2-2, is DTAVSQTPKYLVTQMGNDKSIKCEQNLGHDTMYWYKQDSKKFLKIMFSYNNKELIINETVPNRFSPKSPDKAHLNLHINSLELGDSAVYFCASSPPGLASGELFFGEGSRLTVL.

This clonotype was seen ten or more times. V is TRBV6-2 or TRBV6-3 and J is TRBJ2-7, with a tentative D call TRBD2 (5 bases). V was clipped by 0 bases and J by 3 bases, with 9 bases between them. Germline values: CDR1 MNHEY, CDR2 SVGEGT. The CDR3 runs to 14 residues. The CDR3 region has the DNA TGTGCCAGCAGTTACTCGTTCGGGGACTACGAGCAGTACTTC. Its protein is CASSYSFGDYEQYF.

The CDR3 protein is CASSLPAGPHNEQFF. CDR3 in DNA: TGTGCCAGCAGTTTGCCAGCGGGGCCCCACAATGAGCAGTTCTTC. The chain links TRBV28 to TRBJ2-1; 7 positions agree with TRBD2. The germline CDR1 and CDR2 sequences are MDHEN and SYDVKM. V was clipped by 3 bases and J by 5 bases; unmatched bases: 7. The CDR3 extends over 15 amino acids.

The chain joins TRBV14 to TRBJ2-7; D is unresolved. With 9 bases removed from V and 2 bases from J, the gap between germline ends came to 5 bases. This CDR3 contains 10 residues. CDR1 is SGHDN and CDR2 is FVKESK in the germline V gene. The DNA for the CDR3 is TGTGCCAGAGGAACCTACGAGCAGTACTTC. It is translated as CARGTYEQYF. The full variable domain, completed using reference TRBV14 and TRBJ2-7, is EAGVTQFPSHSVIEKGQTVTLRCDPISGHDNLYWYRRVMGKEIKFLLHFVKESKQDESGMPNNRFLAERTGGTYSTLKVQPAELEDSGVYFCARGTYEQYFGPGTRLTVT.

This clonotype came up a few times. The chain employs TRBV20-1 and TRBJ1-2, with no clear D. CDR3 length: 12 residues. The germline V and J ends were trimmed by 0 bases and 6 bases, with 8 bases remaining between them. The V gene's germline CDR1 is DFQATT and CDR2 SNEGSKA (reference sequence). CDR3 protein: CSARDQGHGYTF. Written as DNA, the CDR3 is TGCAGTGCTAGAGATCAAGGGCATGGCTACACCTTC.